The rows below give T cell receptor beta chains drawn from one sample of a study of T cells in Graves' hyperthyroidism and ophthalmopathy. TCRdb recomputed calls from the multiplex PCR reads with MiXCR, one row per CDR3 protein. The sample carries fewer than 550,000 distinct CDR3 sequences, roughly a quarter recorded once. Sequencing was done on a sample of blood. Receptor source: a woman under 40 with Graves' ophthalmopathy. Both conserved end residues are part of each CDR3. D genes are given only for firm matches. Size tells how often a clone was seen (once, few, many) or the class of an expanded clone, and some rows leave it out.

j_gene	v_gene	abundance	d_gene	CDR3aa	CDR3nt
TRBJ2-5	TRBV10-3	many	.	CAISESETQYF	TGTGCCATCAGTGAGTCAGAGACCCAGTACTTC
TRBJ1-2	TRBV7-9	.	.	CASSLEAGLGYGYTF	TGTGCCAGCAGCTTAGAAGCGGGATTGGGCTATGGCTACACCTTC
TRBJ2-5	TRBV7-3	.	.	CASRGPGQGETQYF	TGTGCCAGCAGGGGTCCGGGTCAAGGGGAGACCCAGTACTTC
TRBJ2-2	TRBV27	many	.	CARQGINTGELFF	TGTGCCAGACAGGGTATCAACACCGGGGAGCTGTTTTTT
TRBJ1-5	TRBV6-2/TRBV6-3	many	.	CASSRGFSNQPQHF	TGTGCCAGCAGTAGGGGGTTTAGCAATCAGCCCCAGCATTTT
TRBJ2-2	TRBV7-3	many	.	CASSSDGGATGELFF	TGTGCCAGCAGCTCCGATGGGGGGGCCACCGGGGAGCTGTTTTTT
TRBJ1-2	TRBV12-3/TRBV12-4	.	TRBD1	CASSSGTGPLYYGYTF	TGTGCCAGCAGTTCCGGGACAGGGCCGCTCTACTATGGCTACACCTTC
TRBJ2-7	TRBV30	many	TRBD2	CAWNEERGVGGEQYF	TGTGCCTGGAACGAGGAGCGGGGGGTAGGAGGCGAGCAGTACTTC
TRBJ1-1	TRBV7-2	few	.	CASSLFRSGTEAFF	TGTGCCAGCAGCTTATTCAGGTCGGGCACTGAAGCTTTCTTT
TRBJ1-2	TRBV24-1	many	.	CATSDLSQANGYTF	TGTGCCACCAGTGACCTGAGCCAGGCGAATGGCTACACCTTC
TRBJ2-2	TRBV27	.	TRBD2	CASTAGEAGELFF	TGTGCCAGCACCGCGGGGGAGGCCGGGGAGCTGTTTTTT
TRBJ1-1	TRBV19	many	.	CASSIDGGAFWTNTEAFF	TGTGCCAGTAGTATAGATGGGGGCGCGTTTTGGACTAACACTGAAGCTTTCTTT
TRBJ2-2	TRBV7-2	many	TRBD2	CASSVPSGGAGELFF	TGTGCCAGCAGCGTGCCTAGCGGGGGGGCCGGGGAGCTGTTTTTT
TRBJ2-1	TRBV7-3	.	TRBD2	CASSYDRVAGANYNEQFF	TGTGCCAGCAGCTATGACAGGGTAGCGGGGGCAAACTACAATGAGCAGTTCTTC
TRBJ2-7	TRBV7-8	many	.	CASSLTGAGDSYEQYF	TGTGCCAGCAGCTTAACCGGGGCAGGGGATTCCTACGAGCAGTACTTC
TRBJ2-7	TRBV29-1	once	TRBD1	CSVGTGGTYEQYF	TGCAGCGTTGGAACAGGGGGGACCTACGAGCAGTACTTC
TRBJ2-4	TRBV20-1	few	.	CSAPTGGISGNIQYF	TGCAGTGCTCCGACAGGCGGGATTAGCGGAAACATTCAGTACTTC
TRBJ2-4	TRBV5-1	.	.	CASSRQGLRTETVQYF	TGCGCCAGCAGCAGGCAGGGTCTAAGAACGGAAACGGTTCAGTACTTC
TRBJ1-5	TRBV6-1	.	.	CASSDVGNQPQHF	TGTGCCAGCAGTGATGTTGGCAATCAGCCCCAGCATTTT
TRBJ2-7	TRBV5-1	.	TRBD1	CASSEGQDRYEQYF	TGCGCCAGCAGCGAGGGACAGGACCGTTACGAGCAGTACTTC
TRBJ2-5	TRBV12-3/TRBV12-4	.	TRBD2	CASSFLSGAYKIQETQYF	TGTGCCAGCAGTTTCTTGAGCGGGGCCTATAAAATCCAAGAGACCCAGTACTTC
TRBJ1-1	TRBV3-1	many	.	CASSTTAMNTEAFF	TGTGCCAGCAGCACGACAGCGATGAACACTGAAGCTTTCTTT
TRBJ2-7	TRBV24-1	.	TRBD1	CATSDTGTGVGEQYF	TGTGCCACCAGTGACACAGGGACAGGCGTCGGCGAGCAGTACTTC
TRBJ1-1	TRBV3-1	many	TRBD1	CASSQVDQGGTEAFF	TGTGCCAGCAGCCAAGTGGACCAGGGGGGCACTGAAGCTTTCTTT
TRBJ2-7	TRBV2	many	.	CASSPSRDTLYEQYF	TGTGCCAGCAGTCCCTCGCGGGACACCTTATACGAGCAGTACTTC
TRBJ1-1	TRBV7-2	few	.	CASSYVLQGAFF	TGTGCCAGCAGCTACGTCCTCCAGGGGGCTTTCTTT
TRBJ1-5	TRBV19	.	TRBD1	CASSRRQGGAGVDQPQHF	TGTGCCAGTAGTAGAAGACAGGGAGGCGCCGGAGTAGATCAGCCCCAGCATTTT
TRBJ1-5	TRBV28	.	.	CATPRGLNQPQHF	TGTGCCACCCCCAGGGGCCTTAATCAGCCCCAGCATTTT
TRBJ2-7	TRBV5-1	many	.	CASSLAGEYQQYF	TGCGCCAGCAGCTTGGCGGGAGAGTACCAGCAGTACTTC
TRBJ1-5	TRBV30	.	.	CAWSGTTGQPQHF	TGTGCCTGGAGTGGGACAACGGGGCAGCCCCAGCATTTT
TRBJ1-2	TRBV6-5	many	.	CASSSRGPLNYGYTF	TGTGCCAGCAGTTCCCGGGGGCCCCTTAACTATGGCTACACCTTC
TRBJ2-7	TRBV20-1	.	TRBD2	CSALSGTSGSYEQYF	TGCAGTGCTCTTTCCGGGACTAGCGGTTCCTACGAGCAGTACTTC
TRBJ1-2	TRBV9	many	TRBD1	CASSVGDRVDYGYTF	TGTGCCAGCAGCGTAGGGGACAGGGTAGACTATGGCTACACCTTC
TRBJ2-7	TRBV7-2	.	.	CASSLEVNSYEQYF	TGTGCCAGCAGCTTAGAGGTAAACTCCTACGAGCAGTACTTC
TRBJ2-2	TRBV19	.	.	CASSHLASGELFF	TGTGCCAGTAGTCATCTAGCGTCTGGGGAGCTGTTTTTT
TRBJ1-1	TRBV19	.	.	CASSMGANTEAFF	TGTGCCAGTAGTATGGGGGCGAACACTGAAGCTTTCTTT
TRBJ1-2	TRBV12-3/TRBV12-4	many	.	CASSFPGNPGDYGYTF	TGTGCCAGCAGTTTTCCGGGCAACCCAGGGGACTATGGCTACACCTTC
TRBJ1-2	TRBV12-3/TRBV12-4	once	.	CASKTSSGGYTF	TGTGCCAGCAAAACAAGTTCGGGAGGCTACACCTTC
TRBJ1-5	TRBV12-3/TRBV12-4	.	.	CASSPTGRSNQPQHF	TGTGCCAGCAGTCCCACAGGGAGGAGCAATCAGCCCCAGCATTTT
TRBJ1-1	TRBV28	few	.	CASSPTGHGIGKGNTEAFF	TGTGCCAGCAGTCCTACGGGACACGGGATAGGGAAGGGGAACACTGAAGCTTTCTTT
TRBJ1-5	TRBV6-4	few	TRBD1	CASSVRTGQPQHF	TGTGCCAGCAGTGTTCGGACAGGCCAGCCCCAGCATTTT